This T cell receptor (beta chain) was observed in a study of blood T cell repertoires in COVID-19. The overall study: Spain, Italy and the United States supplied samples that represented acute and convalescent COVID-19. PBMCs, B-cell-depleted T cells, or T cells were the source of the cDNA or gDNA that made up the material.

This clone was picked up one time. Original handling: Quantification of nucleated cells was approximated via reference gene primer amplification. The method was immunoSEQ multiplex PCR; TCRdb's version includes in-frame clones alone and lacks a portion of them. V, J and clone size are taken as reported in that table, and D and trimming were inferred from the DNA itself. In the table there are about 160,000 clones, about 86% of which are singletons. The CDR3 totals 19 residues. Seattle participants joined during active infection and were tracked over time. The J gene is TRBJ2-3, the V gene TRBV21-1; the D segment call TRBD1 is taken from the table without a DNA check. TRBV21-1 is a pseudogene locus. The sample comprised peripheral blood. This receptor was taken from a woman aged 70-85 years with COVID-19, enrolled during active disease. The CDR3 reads CASSKVGASWEPTGGTQYF. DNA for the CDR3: TGTGCCAGCAGCAAAGTGGGGGCCAGTTGGGAACCAACTGGGGGAACGCAGTATTTT.